What follows describes a single T cell receptor beta chain. Its cognate antigen is unknown. Via MiXCR, TCRdb re-called the 5' RACE reads, giving one row per CDR3 protein. This sample has roughly 220,000 distinct CDR3 sequences, with approximately 20% found just once. These data belong to a study of CD8 T cells in ankylosing spondylitis. Study-level findings and limits: What appeared characteristic of ankylosing spondylitis blood was a TCR beta motif of fewer than ten highly homologous variants.

V shed 8 bases and J shed 3 bases, with 11 bases lying between them. Germline V lookup: CDR1 MNHEY, CDR2 SMNVEV (reference sequence). CDR3 length: 13 residues. The sample comprised blood, either unsorted or a sorted T cell fraction (not recorded which). The TCR was taken from a male donor with ankylosing spondylitis. The chain combines TRBV27 with TRBJ2-1, with D unclear. The CDR3 DNA reads TGTGCCAGCGCCAAAATCGGCTACAATGAGCAGTTCTTC. Its protein is CASAKIGYNEQFF.